This record concerns one TCR beta chain sequence. Its specificity is not known. This sample was taken from a study of monozygotic twins with inflammatory bowel disease. Following a re-call of the 5' RACE reads, TCRdb has one entry per CDR3 protein and lacks DNA. The sample data list hundreds of thousands of distinct CDR3 sequences. Study outcomes and limitations: Especially with disease activity, IBD patients had fewer clonotypes in common with others than healthy twins did. Discordant twins had repertoire similarity that did not differ from that of concordant twins, possibly from limited power. Patients received differing immunosuppressive treatments, which may have added variability to their repertoires.

CDR3 length: 15 amino acids. CDR1 and CDR2 from the germline V gene are MNHEY and SMNVEV (reference sequence). J is TRBJ2-5 and V is TRBV27; TCRdb gives TRBD1 as the D gene, but with no DNA this cannot be confirmed. The sample consisted of blood. This sequence originates from a human donor with ulcerative colitis or Crohn's disease, or a healthy co-twin of an affected twin (not recorded which). The CDR3 here is CASSAGTGGHETQYF.